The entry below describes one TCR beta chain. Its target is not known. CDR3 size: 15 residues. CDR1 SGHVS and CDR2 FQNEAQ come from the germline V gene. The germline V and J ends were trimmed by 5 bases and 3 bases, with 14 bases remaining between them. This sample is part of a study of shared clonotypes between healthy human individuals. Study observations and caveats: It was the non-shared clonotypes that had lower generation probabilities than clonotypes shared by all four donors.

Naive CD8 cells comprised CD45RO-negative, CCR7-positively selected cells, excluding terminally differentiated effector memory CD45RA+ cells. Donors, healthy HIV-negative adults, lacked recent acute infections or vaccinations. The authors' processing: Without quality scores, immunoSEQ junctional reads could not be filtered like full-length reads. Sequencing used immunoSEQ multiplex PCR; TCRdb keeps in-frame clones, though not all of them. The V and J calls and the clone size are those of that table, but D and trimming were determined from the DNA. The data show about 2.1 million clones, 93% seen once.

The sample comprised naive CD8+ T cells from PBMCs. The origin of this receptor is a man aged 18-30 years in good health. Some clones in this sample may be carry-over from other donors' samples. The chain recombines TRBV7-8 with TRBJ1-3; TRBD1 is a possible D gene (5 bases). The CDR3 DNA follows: TGTGCCAGCAGCCCACCGGGGGGGGTTGGAAACACCATATATTTT. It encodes CASSPPGGVGNTIYF. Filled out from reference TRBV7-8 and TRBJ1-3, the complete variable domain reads GAGVSQSPRYKVAKRGQDVALRCDPISGHVSLFWYQQALGQGPEFLTYFQNEAQLDKSGLPSDRFFAERPEGSVSTLKIQRTQQEDSAVYLCASSPPGGVGNTIYFGEGSWLTVV.